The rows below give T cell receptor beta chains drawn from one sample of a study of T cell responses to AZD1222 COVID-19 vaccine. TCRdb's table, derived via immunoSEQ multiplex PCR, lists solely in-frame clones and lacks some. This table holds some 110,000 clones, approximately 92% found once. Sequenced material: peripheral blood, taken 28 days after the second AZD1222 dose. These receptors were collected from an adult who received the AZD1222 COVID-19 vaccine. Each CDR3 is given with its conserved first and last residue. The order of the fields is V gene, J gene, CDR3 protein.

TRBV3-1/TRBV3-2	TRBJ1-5	CASSQGGNQPQHF
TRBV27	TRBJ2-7	CASSPLLAGVIYEQYF
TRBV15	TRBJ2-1	CATSRTGTSVNEQFF
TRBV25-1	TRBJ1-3	CASSEAGINTIYF
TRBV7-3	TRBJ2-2	CASSPGTGNTGELFF
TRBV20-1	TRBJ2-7	CSARDYEQYF
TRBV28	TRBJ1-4	CASSFYGTRGEKLFF
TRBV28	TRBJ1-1	CASRKDTGVNTEAFF
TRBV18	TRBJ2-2	CASSPRAASSSGELFF
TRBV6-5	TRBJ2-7	CASKEGTYSYEQYF
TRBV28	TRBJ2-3	CAPVEREFPSTDTQYF
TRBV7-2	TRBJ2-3	CASTVSSTDTQYF
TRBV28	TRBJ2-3	CASRTGTDTQYF
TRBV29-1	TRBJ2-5	CSVDSLRGEETQYF
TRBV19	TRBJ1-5	CASSTEGGRNQPQHF
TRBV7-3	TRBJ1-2	CASSLTGQGNYGYTF
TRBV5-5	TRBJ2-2	CASRPVGVDTGELFF
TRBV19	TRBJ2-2	CASIRTGTTGELFF
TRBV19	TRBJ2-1	CASSIISGGHHNEQFF
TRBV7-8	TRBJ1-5	CASSLAVRGLGQPQHF
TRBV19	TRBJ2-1	CASSIDLREGLYNEQFF
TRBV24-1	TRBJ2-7	CATLPRRYEQYF
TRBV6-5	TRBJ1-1	CASSYRERNTEAFF
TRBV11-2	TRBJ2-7	CASSPVEGQGEYEQYF
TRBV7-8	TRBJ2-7	CASSRTLYEQYF
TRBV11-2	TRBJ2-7	CASSLVVGLASGEQYF
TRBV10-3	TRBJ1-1	CAISESGQNTEAFF
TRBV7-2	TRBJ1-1	CASSFDWTGTEAFF
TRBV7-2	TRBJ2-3	CASKLAGGFTDTQYF
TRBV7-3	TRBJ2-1	CASSSTGTGSYEQFF
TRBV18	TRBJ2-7	CASSGTGHSYEQYF